These 20 T cell receptor beta chains came from one sample sequenced in a study of blood T cell repertoires in COVID-19 (dated by TCRdb to 2018 to 2021). Library preparation was by the immunoSEQ multiplex PCR assay. Not all clones reach the TCRdb copy of this immuneACCESS table, which keeps in-frame sequences only. Checked studies attribute under half of the gap to unresolved V genes and leave the rest unexplained. The sample records 60,000 to 90,000 clones, about nine tenths of which are singletons. The ten largest clonotypes hold 0.77% of the sample. The sequenced sample consisted of peripheral blood. All receptors derive from a woman older than 75 with acute or convalescent COVID-19.

The chain combines TRBV9 with TRBJ1-6, with D perhaps matching TRBD1 (5 bases). CDR1 and CDR2 from the germline V gene are SGDLS and YYNGEE. V was clipped by 6 bases and J by 14 bases, with 33 bases between them. CDR3 length: 18 residues. As DNA, the CDR3 is TGTGCCAGCACCGCTGACCTACGGACGGACACCGAAATTGGGGCCCTCCACTTT. It encodes CASTADLRTDTEIGALHF. The whole variable domain, remainder taken from reference TRBV9 and TRBJ1-6, is DSGVTQTPKHLITATGQRVTLRCSPRSGDLSVYWYQQSLDQGLQFLIQYYNGEERAKGNILERFSAQQFPDLHSELNLSSLELGDSALYFCASTADLRTDTEIGALHFGNGTRLTVT.

This rearrangement joins TRBV13 to TRBJ1-2; 7 bases are shared with TRBD1. The CDR3 extends over 12 amino acids. CDR1 is PRHDT and CDR2 is FYEKMQ in the germline V gene (reference sequence). V lost 5 bases to trimming and J lost 8 bases; unmatched junction nucleotides: 5. The CDR3 bases are TGTGCCAGCAGCCCGCGAGGGGGCGGCTACACCTTC. This gives the protein CASSPRGGGYTF.

This rearrangement joins TRBV19 to TRBJ2-1, with 15 positions matching TRBD2. This CDR3 contains 14 residues. Germline lookup yields CDR1 LNHDA and CDR2 SQIVND (reference sequence). The J segment lost 11 bases and the V segment lost 3 bases, leaving 2 bases of the junction unmatched. In DNA, the CDR3 is TGTGCCAGTAGTATGGGGACTAGCGGGGGGAAGCAGTTCTTC. Protein sequence: CASSMGTSGGKQFF.

As DNA, the CDR3 is TGTGCCAGCCGTCGCGGGGGAGGGACCGGGGAGCTGTTTTTT. This gives the protein CASRRGGGTGELFF. The chain is built from TRBV2 and TRBJ2-2; TRBD2 matches 7 bases. V shed 8 bases and J 5 bases; nucleotides not matched to a gene: 8. CDR3 length: 14 amino acids. CDR1 and CDR2 from the germline V gene are SNHLY and FYNNEI. Full variable domain (remainder filled in from reference TRBV2 and TRBJ2-2): EPEVTQTPSHQVTQMGQEVILRCVPISNHLYFYWYRQILGQKVEFLVSFYNNEISEKSEIFDDQFSVERPDGSNFTLKIRSTKLEDSAMYFCASRRGGGTGELFFGEGSRLTVL.

This chain joins TRBV5-6 and TRBJ2-2, with 12 positions matching TRBD2. Germline V CDR1 and CDR2: SGHDT, YYEEEE. V was pared by 0 bases and J by 4 bases, with 4 bases of the junction left unmatched. This CDR3 spans 17 amino acids. The CDR3 loop reads CASSLGLAGVGTGELFF. In nucleotides, the CDR3 is TGTGCCAGCAGCTTGGGACTAGCGGGAGTAGGCACCGGGGAGCTGTTTTTT.

The J gene is TRBJ2-3, the V gene TRBV7-9; TRBD2 matches 7 bases. The V segment lost 1 base and the J segment 3 bases; nucleotides outside the gene matches: 4. CDR3 length: 15 residues. Germline V CDR1 and CDR2: SEHNR, FQNEAQ (reference sequence). The chain's CDR3 is CASSLVGGRTDTQYF. CDR3 DNA: TGTGCCAGCAGCTTAGTTGGCGGGAGAACAGATACGCAGTATTTT.

The chain employs TRBV7-9 and TRBJ1-1, with TRBD1 matching 7 bases. The CDR3 loop spans 16 amino acids. The J segment lost 2 bases and the V segment lost 5 bases, leaving 11 bases of the junction unmatched. The germline V gene has CDR1 SEHNR and CDR2 FQNEAQ (reference sequence). The CDR3 DNA follows: TGTGCCAGCAGCCCAAAACCCGGGACAGCAAACACTGAAGCTTTCTTT. Translating gives CASSPKPGTANTEAFF.

This chain joins TRBV4-1 and TRBJ1-2, with 8 bases lining up with TRBD1. Germline CDR1 reads MGHRA; CDR2 reads YSYEKL. V lost 0 bases and J lost 4; bases outside the gene matches: 7. This CDR3 has 16 residues. The CDR3 DNA sequence: TGCGCCAGCAGCCAAGATGACGGACAGGGTTTCTATGGCTACACCTTC. This sequence encodes CASSQDDGQGFYGYTF.

This chain uses TRBV27 with TRBJ1-3; unclear D gene. The CDR3 has 14 residues. Trimming stripped 6 bases from V and 0 bases from J, with 9 bases between. Germline CDR1 is MNHEY and CDR2 is SMNVEV (reference sequence). The CDR3 sequence is CASRTGSSGNTIYF. The CDR3 coding sequence is TGTGCCAGCAGGACCGGGAGCTCTGGAAACACCATATATTTT.

The chain combines TRBV3-1 (or the pseudogene TRBV3-2) with TRBJ1-4, with D hard to call. V was clipped by 3 bases and J by 7 bases, with 9 bases between them. CDR1 is LGHDT and CDR2 is YNNKEL in the germline V gene (reference sequence). This CDR3 is 13 amino acids long. CDR3 coding DNA: TGTGCCAGCAGCCACACCGAGGGTGAAAAACTGTTTTTT. Its protein product is CASSHTEGEKLFF.

This chain links TRBV18 with TRBJ1-4, with D unclear. CDR3 size: 13 residues. The V gene's germline CDR1 is KGHSH and CDR2 LQKENI. Trimming shortened V by 8 bases and J by 8 bases, and 15 bases separated the two germline ends. The CDR3, as DNA: TGTGCCAGCCTCAAAGGCCCGGGGGAAAAACTGTTTTTT. Translation gives CASLKGPGEKLFF.

The chain carries TRBV18 and TRBJ2-2, with 10 bases fitting TRBD1. V gave up 4 bases and J gave up 6 bases; unmatched junction bases: 8. The CDR3 extends over 16 amino acids. Per germline, CDR1 KGHSH and CDR2 LQKENI. The CDR3 region is CASSLRQGAGAGELFF. CDR3 DNA: TGTGCCAGCTCACTGCGACAGGGGGCTGGTGCCGGGGAGCTGTTTTTT.

The chain recombines TRBV5-1 with TRBJ2-7, with a weak D call TRBD2 (5 bases). V dropped 7 bases and J dropped 3 bases, with 14 bases sitting between them. Germline assignment: CDR1 SGHRS and CDR2 YFSETQ. CDR3 length: 13 residues. The CDR3 nucleotides are TGCGCCAGCGGGGTAGGGAGCCTCTACGAGCAGTACTTC. Amino acids: CASGVGSLYEQYF.

The J gene is TRBJ1-5, the V gene TRBV4-1, with D perhaps TRBD1 (5 bases). Germline-derived CDR1 and CDR2 are MGHRA and YSYEKL. CDR3 length: 13 amino acids. The germline V and J ends were trimmed by 4 bases and 7 bases, with 11 bases remaining between them. CDR3 protein: CASSRQGSQPQHF. CDR3 nucleotide sequence: TGCGCCAGCAGCCGGCAGGGATCACAGCCCCAGCATTTT.

The gene calls are TRBV6-5 and TRBJ1-6; 7 nucleotides match TRBD1. Trimming took 4 bases from V and 4 from J; bases not matched to a gene: 4. This CDR3 has 15 residues. The germline CDR1 and CDR2 sequences are MNHEY and SVGAGI. The CDR3 sequence: CASSFGTAYNSPLHF. The CDR3 DNA reads TGTGCCAGCAGTTTCGGGACAGCTTATAATTCACCCCTCCACTTT.

V and J are TRBV7-8 and TRBJ1-1; D not certain. V dropped 7 bases and J dropped 3 bases, with 12 bases sitting between them. Germline CDR1 is SGHVS and CDR2 is FQNEAQ. The length of the CDR3 is 13 residues. The chain's CDR3 is CASTAREDTEAFF. The CDR3 coding sequence is TGTGCCAGCACCGCTAGGGAGGACACTGAAGCTTTCTTT. The full variable domain, with the rest looked up from reference TRBV7-8 and TRBJ1-1, is GAGVSQSPRYKVAKRGQDVALRCDPISGHVSLFWYQQALGQGPEFLTYFQNEAQLDKSGLPSDRFFAERPEGSVSTLKIQRTQQEDSAVYLCASTAREDTEAFFGQGTRLTVV.

This sequence joins TRBV7-8 and TRBJ2-1; TRBD1 matches 8 bases. Per germline, CDR1 SGHVS and CDR2 FQNEAQ. The CDR3 covers 20 residues. The V gene end was trimmed by 1 base and the J gene end by 5 bases; junction bases not matched to a gene: 19. For the CDR3, the DNA is TGTGCCAGCAGCTTAGTAGAGGGTCAGGGGGCGAATTATGGTAACAATGAGCAGTTCTTC. Its protein product is CASSLVEGQGANYGNNEQFF.

The V call is TRBV5-4, the J call TRBJ1-1; 10 positions match TRBD1. The CDR3 spans 15 residues. Unmatched junction bases numbered 4, after V lost 4 bases and J lost 1 base. The V gene's germline CDR1 is SGHNT and CDR2 YYREEE (reference sequence). The CDR3 loop reads CASSPRTGGNTEAFF. DNA of the CDR3: TGTGCCAGCAGCCCGAGGACAGGGGGGAACACTGAAGCTTTCTTT.

The chain combines TRBV5-5 with TRBJ1-4; D gene unclear. Germline CDR1 and CDR2: SGHKS and YYEKEE (reference sequence). The ends were cut back, 2 bases at V and 0 bases at J, with 8 bases in the middle. The CDR3 runs to 15 residues. The CDR3 loop reads CASSFRRATNEKLFF. The CDR3 DNA reads TGTGCCAGCAGCTTCAGGAGGGCAACTAATGAAAAACTGTTTTTT. Together with reference TRBV5-5 and TRBJ1-4, the CDR3 gives the full variable domain: DAGVTQSPTHLIKTRGQQVTLRCSPISGHKSVSWYQQVLGQGPQFIFQYYEKEERGRGNFPDRFSARQFPNYSSELNVNALLLGDSALYLCASSFRRATNEKLFFGSGTQLSVL.

V usage is TRBV3-1 (or the pseudogene TRBV3-2) and J usage is TRBJ2-1; D not certain. The V and J ends lost 0 bases and 4 bases respectively, with 4 bases between them. The CDR3 spans 13 residues. Germline CDR1 reads LGHDT; CDR2 reads YNNKEL (reference sequence). The DNA of the CDR3 is TGTGCCAGCAGCCAAGATCATTACAATGAGCAGTTCTTC. This sequence encodes CASSQDHYNEQFF.